This T cell receptor beta chain was recorded in a study of T-cell memory formation after mild COVID-19. Study in general: Each donor largely had its own TCR clusters.

5'RACE primed from the constant segment yielded TCR alpha and TCR beta cDNA libraries bearing sample barcodes and UMIs. One entry per CDR3 protein, called by TCRdb with MiXCR from the 5' RACE reads. The sample holds more than 120,000 distinct CDR3 sequences, roughly 21% seen once. As regards this clonotype: The antigen is undetermined.

Points from the study as a whole: There was no confirmation that second-wave clones peaking on day 37 were SARS-CoV-2 specific. Pre-infection memory carried some responding clones, suggesting that cross-reactive memory joined.

From germline, CDR1 is LGHNA and CDR2 YSLEER. V was clipped by 4 bases and J by 3 bases, with 10 bases between them. The CDR3 loop spans 13 amino acids. J is TRBJ2-7 and V is TRBV4-3; tentatively, D is TRBD1 (5 bases). Sequencing used PBMCs or a T cell subset sorted from them (not recorded which). The sequence derives from an adult woman who had mild COVID-19 (a few samples of this study predate the infection). Cell type and time point are not known. CDR3: CASSPGADYEQYF. DNA for the CDR3: TGCGCCAGCAGCCCTGGGGCAGACTACGAGCAGTACTTC.